This TCR beta chain derives from a study of response to subunit inactivated influenza vaccine. Each CDR3 protein is one row after TCRdb ran MiXCR on the RT-PCR reads. There are about 170,000 distinct CDR3 sequences in the sample; about an eighth occur only once, and around 28% lies in the top ten. In its sample, this clonotype was seen a few times. Trimming took 4 bases from V and 0 from J, leaving 15 bases between them. In germline, CDR1 is SGHNT, CDR2 YYREEE (reference sequence). CDR3 length equals 16 residues. The sample also formed part of further work on T cells expressing NK-cell markers. That paper notes: TCR beta cDNA was generated via 5'RACE template switching incorporating UMIs. Restricting sorting to alpha-beta TCR T cells was achieved in several experiments by an anti-gamma-delta TCR antibody. In several donors, these clonotypes also led the CD3+CD56-NKG2C+ fraction. HCMV specificity was not established for the expanded NKG2C+ T cell clones.

This TCR was recovered from a man aged 50-59 years who received an inactivated influenza vaccine. The rearrangement joins TRBV5-4 to TRBJ2-3; D perhaps matches TRBD2 (6 bases). The input for sequencing was CD8+ T cells sorted from PBMCs, taken 11 to 12 days after vaccination. The CDR3 is CASSPPTSKSTDTQYF. The DNA of the CDR3 is TGTGCCAGCAGCCCCCCGACTAGTAAAAGCACAGATACGCAGTATTTT.